Listed here are 16 T cell receptor beta chains from one sample, sequenced in a study of T cell changes during pregnancy in multiple sclerosis. Profiling relied on immunoSEQ multiplex PCR, and the TCRdb table lists in-frame clones only, not all of them. The repertoire has about 46,000 clones, around 92% of them found once; the top ten carry around 10%. The sample consisted of CD8+ T cells from peripheral blood mononuclear cells, taken after pregnancy. Receptors were obtained from a female donor with multiple sclerosis, enrolled in a pregnancy study.

The chain recombines TRBV5-4 with TRBJ2-7, with D uncertain. V was shortened by 3 bases and J by 0 bases, with 7 bases between the two germline ends. Germline values: CDR1 SGHNT, CDR2 YYREEE (reference sequence). The CDR3 sequence is 13 residues long. This CDR3 is CASSSEPSYEQYF. In nucleotides, the CDR3 is TGTGCCAGCAGCTCGGAGCCCTCCTACGAGCAGTACTTC.

This rearrangement joins TRBV19 to TRBJ1-5, with 8 bases aligning to TRBD1. The CDR3 contains 17 residues. Germline trimming cut 4 bases from V and 5 bases from J; bases unmatched to any gene: 13. Germline loops: CDR1 LNHDA, CDR2 SQIVND (reference sequence). The DNA of the CDR3 is TGTGCCAGTAGTAGATCCCCACCGACAGGGGTCGATCAGCCCCAGCATTTT. Encoded protein: CASSRSPPTGVDQPQHF.

CDR3 in amino acids: CASRAGQADTEAFF. For the CDR3, the DNA is TGTGCCAGCCGCGCGGGGCAGGCGGACACTGAAGCTTTCTTT. The chain combines TRBV6-1 with TRBJ1-1; D possibly corresponds to TRBD1 (5 bases). The ends were cut back, 8 bases at V and 3 bases at J, with 16 bases in the middle. Germline lookup yields CDR1 MNHNS and CDR2 SASEGT. This CDR3 has 14 amino acids.

This rearrangement joins TRBV4-1 to TRBJ2-3; 8 nucleotides match TRBD2. Looked up from germline, CDR1 is MGHRA and CDR2 is YSYEKL. The length of the CDR3 is 21 residues. The V gene end was trimmed by 2 bases and the J gene end by 6 bases; junction bases not matched to a gene: 25. The CDR3 loop reads CASSQLIGLAPPRDILDTQYF. The CDR3 nucleotides are TGCGCCAGCAGCCAATTAATCGGACTAGCTCCACCACGGGACATCTTGGATACGCAGTATTTT.

CDR3 in amino acids: CASSIINREAFF. The CDR3 bases are TGTGCCAGTAGTATAATAAACAGGGAAGCTTTCTTT. V usage is TRBV19 and J usage is TRBJ1-1; tentative D call: TRBD1 (5 bases). V lost 2 bases and J lost 8, with 9 bases in between. The germline CDR1 and CDR2 sequences are LNHDA and SQIVND (reference sequence). CDR3 length equals 12 residues.

This chain links TRBV19 with TRBJ2-7; a possible D gene is TRBD2 (6 bases). CDR1 and CDR2 from the germline V gene are LNHDA and SQIVND (reference sequence). The CDR3 runs to 16 residues. The germline V and J ends were trimmed by 3 bases and 3 bases, with 18 bases remaining between them. This CDR3 reads CASSMGGGIFDYEQYF. The DNA for the CDR3 is TGTGCCAGTAGTATGGGGGGAGGAATCTTTGACTACGAGCAGTACTTC.

CDR3: CASSPIRGTRDEQFF. CDR3 coding DNA: TGTGCCAGCAGCCCTATTAGGGGGACTAGGGATGAGCAGTTCTTC. This chain joins TRBV6-5 and TRBJ2-1; 8 bases align to TRBD2. Unmatched junction bases numbered 12, after V lost 6 bases and J lost 8 bases. The germline gives CDR1 MNHEY, CDR2 SVGAGI. The CDR3 is 15 residues long.

Worth noting for this clone: In the same sample, other DNA sequences code for this CDR3. The chain recombines TRBV20-1 with TRBJ2-1; D is undetermined. The CDR3 is 10 residues long. The ends were cut back, 5 bases at V and 6 bases at J, with 5 bases in the middle. The V gene's germline CDR1 is DFQATT and CDR2 SNEGSKA (reference sequence). DNA for the CDR3: TGCAGTGCTGGTAGCAATGAGCAGTTCTTC. Translating gives CSAGSNEQFF.

J is TRBJ2-7 and V is TRBV4-1; tentatively, D is TRBD1 (5 bases). This CDR3 spans 15 amino acids. V lost 0 bases, J lost 3 bases, and 12 bases lay in between. Germline loops: CDR1 MGHRA, CDR2 YSYEKL. DNA of the CDR3: TGCGCCAGCAGCCAAGATGGGCAGGGATACTACGAGCAGTACTTC. This gives the protein CASSQDGQGYYEQYF.

The rearrangement joins TRBV4-3 to TRBJ2-3; D is unclear. The CDR3 length is 13 residues. Trimming removed 1 base at V and 1 base at J, with 3 bases between. Per germline, CDR1 LGHNA and CDR2 YSLEER. The DNA for the CDR3 is TGCGCCAGCAGCCAAGTCGGCACAGATACGCAGTATTTT. This translates into CASSQVGTDTQYF.

The chain uses TRBV19 and TRBJ1-5, with TRBD1 as a possible D gene (5 bases). V was trimmed by 4 bases and J by 2 bases, leaving 9 bases between them. Germline V gene sequence: CDR1 LNHDA, CDR2 SQIVND (reference sequence). This CDR3 region has 14 residues. The CDR3, as DNA: TGTGCCAGTAGTAGCGGGACCGGCAATCAGCCCCAGCATTTT. Translated: CASSSGTGNQPQHF.

This chain connects TRBV6-4 to TRBJ1-4; a possible D gene is TRBD1 (5 bases). V was cut by 7 bases and J by 4 bases, with 28 bases left in between. The germline gives CDR1 MRHNA, CDR2 SNTAGT. This CDR3 contains 19 residues. Here the CDR3 reads CASNEGRGLYQRDNEKLFF. The CDR3 bases are TGTGCCAGCAACGAAGGGAGGGGACTGTATCAACGGGATAATGAAAAACTGTTTTTT.

This rearrangement joins TRBV7-9 to TRBJ2-3; 8 bases agree with TRBD1. Per germline, CDR1 SEHNR and CDR2 FQNEAQ (reference sequence). CDR3 length equals 17 residues. Trimming removed 4 bases from V and 5 bases from J; junction bases left unmatched: 14. The CDR3: CASSYTDRVEVLDTQYF. CDR3 in DNA: TGTGCCAGCAGCTACACGGACAGGGTTGAAGTTCTAGATACGCAGTATTTT.

The chain couples TRBV11-1 to TRBJ2-7, with D perhaps matching TRBD1 (5 bases). With 2 bases removed from V and 0 bases from J, the gap between germline ends came to 8 bases. CDR3 length: 14 amino acids. Germline V lookup: CDR1 SGHAT, CDR2 FQDESV (reference sequence). The CDR3 spells CASSLQGSSYEQYF. Written as DNA, the CDR3 is TGTGCCAGCAGCTTACAGGGTTCCTCCTACGAGCAGTACTTC.

V and J are TRBV19 and TRBJ2-2; no clear D. CDR1 and CDR2 (germline): LNHDA, SQIVND (reference sequence). V gave up 5 bases and J gave up 6 bases, with 22 bases separating them. This CDR3 contains 17 residues. The CDR3 region has the DNA TGTGCCAGTAGTTCCGCCTATAACGGTCTTAGTCCCGGGGAGCTGTTTTTT. This encodes CASSSAYNGLSPGELFF.

The chain uses TRBV10-2 and TRBJ2-5; TRBD1 matches 8 bases. Germline trimming cut 7 bases from V and 2 bases from J; bases unmatched to any gene: 6. The CDR3 covers 14 residues. Looked up from germline, CDR1 is WSHSY and CDR2 is SAAADI. In nucleotides, the CDR3 is TGCGCCAGCAAGACAGGGGCCTATCAAGAGACCCAGTACTTC. It specifies CASKTGAYQETQYF.